The T cell receptor (beta chain) under discussion was sequenced for a study of glioma-infiltrating T cells after dendritic cell vaccination. As for the study in general: Autologous tumor lysate was loaded overnight onto monocyte-derived dendritic cells grown 6 to 7 days with IL-4 and GM-CSF.

The CDR3 contains 13 residues. J gave up 16 bases and V 0 bases, and 9 bases lay outside the gene matches. The germline gives CDR1 MNHNS, CDR2 SASEGT. No glioblastoma patient carried an isocitrate dehydrogenase mutation. The protocol was immunoSEQ multiplex PCR, while the TCRdb copy is restricted to in-frame clones and leaves out a portion. The profile covers 75,000 to 100,000 clones, with over 60% appearing a single time and around 6% taken by the ten largest. Sequencing was performed on blood, taken before dendritic cell vaccination. The receptor was isolated from a human donor with glioblastoma. The chain uses TRBV6-1 and TRBJ1-5, with TRBD1 identical over 7 bases. CDR3 residues: CASSEALQGRRHF. DNA for the CDR3: TGTGCCAGCAGTGAAGCGCTACAGGGGCGCAGACATTTT.